A selection of T cell receptor beta chains follows, all from one sample in a study of T-cell memory formation after mild COVID-19. Using its own MiXCR run on the 5' RACE reads, TCRdb lists one record per CDR3 protein. This sample has about 410,000 distinct CDR3 sequences, with about 22% found just once. The sample taken for sequencing was PBMCs or a T cell subset sorted from them (not recorded which). All receptors derive from an adult woman who had mild COVID-19 (a few samples of this study predate the infection). Cell type and time point are not known. Both conserved end residues are part of each CDR3. D genes are given only for firm matches. Size is omitted from some rows. Given values are once, few, many or a class for expanded clones.

v_call: TRBV12-3/TRBV12-4
j_call: TRBJ1-2
d_call: .
clone_size: .
cdr3_nt: TGTGCCAGCAGTTCCCGACCCCCAGACCCAAACTATGGCTACACCTTC
cdr3_aa: CASSSRPPDPNYGYTF

v_call: TRBV10-3
j_call: TRBJ2-3
d_call: .
clone_size: few
cdr3_nt: TGTGCCATCAGGGGGACAGATACGCAGTATTTT
cdr3_aa: CAIRGTDTQYF

v_call: TRBV12-3/TRBV12-4
j_call: TRBJ2-7
d_call: TRBD2
clone_size: .
cdr3_nt: TGTGCCAGCAGTTCTCTAGCGGGAGCCTACGAGCAGTACTTC
cdr3_aa: CASSSLAGAYEQYF

v_call: TRBV7-9
j_call: TRBJ2-7
d_call: TRBD2
clone_size: few
cdr3_nt: TGTGCCAGCAGCTCACCACTAGCGGGAAGATACGAGCAGTACTTC
cdr3_aa: CASSSPLAGRYEQYF

v_call: TRBV6-5
j_call: TRBJ2-7
d_call: TRBD1
clone_size: .
cdr3_nt: TGTGCCAGCAGTTACCGTGACAGGGGATGGGACGAGCAGTACTTC
cdr3_aa: CASSYRDRGWDEQYF

v_call: TRBV5-1
j_call: TRBJ1-1
d_call: .
clone_size: few
cdr3_nt: TGCGCCAGCAGCTTCGGCACCACCGAGGGCACTGAAGCTTTCTTT
cdr3_aa: CASSFGTTEGTEAFF

v_call: TRBV6-2/TRBV6-3
j_call: TRBJ2-5
d_call: .
clone_size: few
cdr3_nt: TGTGCCAGCAGTCCGGGACTTTCTGCTAGAGAGACCCAGTACTTC
cdr3_aa: CASSPGLSARETQYF

v_call: TRBV13
j_call: TRBJ2-7
d_call: TRBD1
clone_size: .
cdr3_nt: TGTGCCAGCAGCTATACAGGGGGCGGCGACGAGCAGTACTTC
cdr3_aa: CASSYTGGGDEQYF

v_call: TRBV20-1
j_call: TRBJ2-2
d_call: .
clone_size: .
cdr3_nt: TGCAGTGCTGTTCAGGGAGCGGGGAACACCGGGGAGCTGTTTTTT
cdr3_aa: CSAVQGAGNTGELFF

v_call: TRBV6-2/TRBV6-3
j_call: TRBJ1-1
d_call: .
clone_size: .
cdr3_nt: TGTGCCAGCAGTTACTCGATGGCGGGAAACACTGAAGCTTTCTTT
cdr3_aa: CASSYSMAGNTEAFF

v_call: TRBV7-8
j_call: TRBJ1-1
d_call: TRBD1
clone_size: .
cdr3_nt: TGTGCCAGCAGTATCAAGGGGGCGAACACTGAAGCTTTCTTT
cdr3_aa: CASSIKGANTEAFF

v_call: TRBV2
j_call: TRBJ1-4
d_call: TRBD1
clone_size: .
cdr3_nt: TGTGCCAGCAGGGTACAGGGGCTGGTTGACGAAAAACTGTTTTTT
cdr3_aa: CASRVQGLVDEKLFF

v_call: TRBV20-1
j_call: TRBJ2-3
d_call: TRBD2
clone_size: .
cdr3_nt: TGCAGTGCTAGAAGTCCTAGCGGGGATACGCAGTATTTT
cdr3_aa: CSARSPSGDTQYF

v_call: TRBV2
j_call: TRBJ1-6
d_call: TRBD1
clone_size: .
cdr3_nt: TGTGCCGGAGGGACAGAGAATTCACCCCTCCACTTT
cdr3_aa: CAGGTENSPLHF

v_call: TRBV12-3/TRBV12-4
j_call: TRBJ2-7
d_call: .
clone_size: .
cdr3_nt: TGTGCCAGCAGTTTCCGGGACATCGAGCAGTACTTC
cdr3_aa: CASSFRDIEQYF

v_call: TRBV20-1
j_call: TRBJ2-5
d_call: .
clone_size: few
cdr3_nt: TGCAGCGCACCGGACAAGGGCTCTTGGACCCAGTACTTC
cdr3_aa: CSAPDKGSWTQYF

v_call: TRBV5-1
j_call: TRBJ1-6
d_call: TRBD1
clone_size: .
cdr3_nt: TGCGCCAGCAGCAAGCAGAGACAGGGACTTAATTCACCCCTCCACTTT
cdr3_aa: CASSKQRQGLNSPLHF

v_call: TRBV6-1
j_call: TRBJ2-6
d_call: .
clone_size: .
cdr3_nt: TGTGCCAGCGGTGGACACTACTCCCCCTCTGGGGCCAACGTCCTGACTTTC
cdr3_aa: CASGGHYSPSGANVLTF

v_call: TRBV12-3/TRBV12-4
j_call: TRBJ2-1
d_call: TRBD1
clone_size: .
cdr3_nt: TGTGCCAGCAGACGGACAGGGTTCCGCTCCTACAATGAGCAGTTCTTC
cdr3_aa: CASRRTGFRSYNEQFF

v_call: TRBV20-1
j_call: TRBJ2-7
d_call: .
clone_size: few
cdr3_nt: TGCAGTGCTAGAGATTTCCAGGCTCTAGCGAACGAGCAGTACTTC
cdr3_aa: CSARDFQALANEQYF

v_call: TRBV7-9
j_call: TRBJ2-1
d_call: .
clone_size: .
cdr3_nt: TGTGCCAGCAGCGCCCGGGGGTTCTTC
cdr3_aa: CASSARGFF

v_call: TRBV9
j_call: TRBJ2-1
d_call: .
clone_size: once
cdr3_nt: TGTGCCAGCAGCGCTAGCGATTATGAGCAGTTCTTC
cdr3_aa: CASSASDYEQFF

v_call: TRBV7-2
j_call: TRBJ2-5
d_call: TRBD2
clone_size: few
cdr3_nt: TGTGCCAGCAGCCCTAGCGGGCACCAAGAGACCCAGTACTTC
cdr3_aa: CASSPSGHQETQYF

v_call: TRBV5-5
j_call: TRBJ1-4
d_call: TRBD1
clone_size: .
cdr3_nt: TGTGCCAGCAGCTTTGGACAGGGCCTTAATGAAAAACTGTTTTTT
cdr3_aa: CASSFGQGLNEKLFF

v_call: TRBV6-5
j_call: TRBJ1-2
d_call: TRBD1
clone_size: .
cdr3_nt: TGTGCCAGCAGTCCGATACAGGGGGCGCATGGCTACACCTTC
cdr3_aa: CASSPIQGAHGYTF

v_call: TRBV19
j_call: TRBJ1-2
d_call: TRBD1
clone_size: .
cdr3_nt: TGTGCCAGTAGTATGCAACCAGGGGGCTATGGCTACACCTTC
cdr3_aa: CASSMQPGGYGYTF

v_call: TRBV7-7
j_call: TRBJ2-1
d_call: .
clone_size: .
cdr3_nt: TGTGCTAGCAGACCCCGGGACACAAGACCCTACAATGAGCAGTTCTTC
cdr3_aa: CASRPRDTRPYNEQFF

v_call: TRBV15
j_call: TRBJ2-5
d_call: TRBD2
clone_size: once
cdr3_nt: TGTGCCACCAGCAGAGGTGGTAGCGGGGGGACAAAAGAGACCCAGTACTTC
cdr3_aa: CATSRGGSGGTKETQYF

v_call: TRBV27
j_call: TRBJ1-1
d_call: TRBD1
clone_size: once
cdr3_nt: TGTGCCAGCAGGACAGGGGGTCGAGTCACTGAAGCTTTCTTT
cdr3_aa: CASRTGGRVTEAFF

v_call: TRBV19
j_call: TRBJ1-5
d_call: .
clone_size: .
cdr3_nt: TGTGCCAGTAGTATAGATCTACGGGTCAACGAGGATCAGCCCCAGCATTTT
cdr3_aa: CASSIDLRVNEDQPQHF

v_call: TRBV20-1
j_call: TRBJ2-7
d_call: TRBD1
clone_size: .
cdr3_nt: TGCAGTGCTAGGCGGGACAGGGGGGGACGTGGCGAGCAGTACTTC
cdr3_aa: CSARRDRGGRGEQYF

v_call: TRBV29-1
j_call: TRBJ2-1
d_call: TRBD1
clone_size: .
cdr3_nt: TGCAGCGCCTCTGGGTTAGTTTTCCGGGACAGCGATACCTACAATGAGCAGTTCTTC
cdr3_aa: CSASGLVFRDSDTYNEQFF

v_call: TRBV6-4
j_call: TRBJ2-3
d_call: .
clone_size: .
cdr3_nt: TGTGCCTCTGGCCGCGGGTCTGGAGATACGCAGTATTTT
cdr3_aa: CASGRGSGDTQYF

v_call: TRBV5-1
j_call: TRBJ2-7
d_call: .
clone_size: .
cdr3_nt: TGCGCCAGCAGCGTAGGGTCGGGTTTCTACGAGCAGTACTTC
cdr3_aa: CASSVGSGFYEQYF

v_call: TRBV6-5
j_call: TRBJ2-7
d_call: TRBD1
clone_size: .
cdr3_nt: TGTGCCAGCACCCACGGACAGGGGAACTACGAGCAGTACTTC
cdr3_aa: CASTHGQGNYEQYF

v_call: TRBV12-3/TRBV12-4
j_call: TRBJ2-3
d_call: .
clone_size: .
cdr3_nt: TGTGCCAGCAGTGGTGACCATAGCAGGCATACGCAGTATTTT
cdr3_aa: CASSGDHSRHTQYF

v_call: TRBV20-1
j_call: TRBJ2-5
d_call: .
clone_size: few
cdr3_nt: TGCAGTGCTAGAGCGCTTGGGGGGCAGGAGACCCAGTACTTC
cdr3_aa: CSARALGGQETQYF

v_call: TRBV6-1
j_call: TRBJ2-3
d_call: .
clone_size: .
cdr3_nt: TGTGCCAGCTTCCTGGGGGGGCCAGGAGATACGCAGTATTTT
cdr3_aa: CASFLGGPGDTQYF

v_call: TRBV5-1
j_call: TRBJ2-2
d_call: .
clone_size: .
cdr3_nt: TGCGCCAGCAGCTTGCAGTGGGGTAGTCTGAACACCGGGGAGCTGTTTTTT
cdr3_aa: CASSLQWGSLNTGELFF

v_call: TRBV7-9
j_call: TRBJ2-2
d_call: .
clone_size: many
cdr3_nt: TGTGCCAGCAGCGCCGCGACAACGGGGCTGTTTTTT
cdr3_aa: CASSAATTGLFF

v_call: TRBV28
j_call: TRBJ1-2
d_call: TRBD1
clone_size: .
cdr3_nt: TGTGCCAGCAGCCAAGGACAGGGGAACTATGGCTACACCTTC
cdr3_aa: CASSQGQGNYGYTF

v_call: TRBV3-1
j_call: TRBJ2-3
d_call: TRBD2
clone_size: .
cdr3_nt: TGTGCCAGCAGCCTAAGGACTAGCGGGGGGCGTCGTACGCAGTATTTT
cdr3_aa: CASSLRTSGGRRTQYF

v_call: TRBV12-3/TRBV12-4
j_call: TRBJ2-1
d_call: .
clone_size: few
cdr3_nt: TGTGCCAGCAGACTGACAGGGCTGGGGGGCAATGAGCAGTTCTTC
cdr3_aa: CASRLTGLGGNEQFF

v_call: TRBV2
j_call: TRBJ2-7
d_call: .
clone_size: .
cdr3_nt: TGTGCCAGCAGAAGGTCGGACAGCCCTTACTACGAGCAGTACTTC
cdr3_aa: CASRRSDSPYYEQYF

v_call: TRBV12-3/TRBV12-4
j_call: TRBJ1-1
d_call: TRBD1
clone_size: .
cdr3_nt: TGTGCCAGCAGTCAGCAGGGGGCGGTCACTGAAGCTTTCTTT
cdr3_aa: CASSQQGAVTEAFF

v_call: TRBV5-6
j_call: TRBJ1-1
d_call: .
clone_size: .
cdr3_nt: TGTGCCAGCAGCTTGGGCAGGGGCTCGTTCGGAAACACTGAAGCTTTCTTT
cdr3_aa: CASSLGRGSFGNTEAFF

v_call: TRBV18
j_call: TRBJ2-3
d_call: TRBD2
clone_size: .
cdr3_nt: TGTGCCAGCTCACCGACACTAGCGATAAGCACAGATACGCAGTATTTT
cdr3_aa: CASSPTLAISTDTQYF

v_call: TRBV20-1
j_call: TRBJ1-1
d_call: TRBD1
clone_size: few
cdr3_nt: TGCAGTGTTCGACAGGGTCGTTATAGTGAAGCTTTCTTT
cdr3_aa: CSVRQGRYSEAFF

v_call: TRBV20-1
j_call: TRBJ1-2
d_call: .
clone_size: .
cdr3_nt: TGCAGTGCTAACGACCTCAGGGCAGCCGATGCTGGCTACACCTTC
cdr3_aa: CSANDLRAADAGYTF

v_call: TRBV7-8
j_call: TRBJ1-6
d_call: TRBD1
clone_size: .
cdr3_nt: TGTGCCAGCAGCTTTCCGACCGGCGGGGACAGGGTCTCCAATTCACCCCTCCACTTT
cdr3_aa: CASSFPTGGDRVSNSPLHF

v_call: TRBV2
j_call: TRBJ2-7
d_call: TRBD2
clone_size: few
cdr3_nt: TGTGCCAGCAGTGTTCCCAGGGACTCGCCGGGAGGGAACGAGCAGTACTTC
cdr3_aa: CASSVPRDSPGGNEQYF

v_call: TRBV12-5
j_call: TRBJ2-1
d_call: TRBD2
clone_size: many
cdr3_nt: TGTGCTAGTGGTATTGATGGGACTAGCGGAGAGTACTACAATGAGCAGTTCTTC
cdr3_aa: CASGIDGTSGEYYNEQFF

v_call: TRBV10-3
j_call: TRBJ2-7
d_call: TRBD1
clone_size: once
cdr3_nt: TGTGCCATCAGTGACAGGACAGGGCCGGGGGAGCAGTACTTC
cdr3_aa: CAISDRTGPGEQYF

v_call: TRBV24-1
j_call: TRBJ2-3
d_call: TRBD2
clone_size: .
cdr3_nt: TGTGCCACCAGTGACGGACTAGCGGACCTCACAGATACGCAGTATTTT
cdr3_aa: CATSDGLADLTDTQYF

v_call: TRBV7-2
j_call: TRBJ2-5
d_call: TRBD1
clone_size: few
cdr3_nt: TGTGCCAGCAGTGACAGGGGAGGAAAATGGGAGACCCAGTACTTC
cdr3_aa: CASSDRGGKWETQYF

v_call: TRBV29-1
j_call: TRBJ2-2
d_call: .
clone_size: .
cdr3_nt: TGCAGCGGTTTGGCGGACACCGGGGAGCTGTTTTTT
cdr3_aa: CSGLADTGELFF

v_call: TRBV5-1
j_call: TRBJ2-5
d_call: TRBD1
clone_size: .
cdr3_nt: TGCGCCAGCCAGACAGGGGACCGGGAGACCCAGTACTTC
cdr3_aa: CASQTGDRETQYF